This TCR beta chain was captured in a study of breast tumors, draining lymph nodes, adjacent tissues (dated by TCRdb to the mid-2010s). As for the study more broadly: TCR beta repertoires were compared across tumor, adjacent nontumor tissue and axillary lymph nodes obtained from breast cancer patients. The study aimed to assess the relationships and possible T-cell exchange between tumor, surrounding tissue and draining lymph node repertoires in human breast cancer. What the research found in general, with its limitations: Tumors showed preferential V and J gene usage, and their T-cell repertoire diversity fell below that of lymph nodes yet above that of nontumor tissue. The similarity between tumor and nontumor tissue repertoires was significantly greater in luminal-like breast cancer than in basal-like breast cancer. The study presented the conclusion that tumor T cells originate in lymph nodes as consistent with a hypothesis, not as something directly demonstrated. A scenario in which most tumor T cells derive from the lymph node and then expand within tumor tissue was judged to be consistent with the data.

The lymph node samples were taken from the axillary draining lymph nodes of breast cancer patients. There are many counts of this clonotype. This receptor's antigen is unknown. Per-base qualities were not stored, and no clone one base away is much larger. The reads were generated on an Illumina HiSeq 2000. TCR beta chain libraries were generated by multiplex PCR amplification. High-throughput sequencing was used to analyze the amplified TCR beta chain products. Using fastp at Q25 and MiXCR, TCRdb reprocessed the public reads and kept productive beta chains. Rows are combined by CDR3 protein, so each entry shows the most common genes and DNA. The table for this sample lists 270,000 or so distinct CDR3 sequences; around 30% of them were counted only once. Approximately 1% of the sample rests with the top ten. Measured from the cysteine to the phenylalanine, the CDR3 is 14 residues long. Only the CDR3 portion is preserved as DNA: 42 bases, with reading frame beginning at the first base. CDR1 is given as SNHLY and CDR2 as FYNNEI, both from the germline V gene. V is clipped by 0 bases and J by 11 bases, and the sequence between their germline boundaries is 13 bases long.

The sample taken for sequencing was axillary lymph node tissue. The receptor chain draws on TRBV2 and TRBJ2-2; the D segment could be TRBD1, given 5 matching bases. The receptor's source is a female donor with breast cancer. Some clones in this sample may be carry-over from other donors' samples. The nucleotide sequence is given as TGTGCCAGCAGTGAAGCCGCCCGGACAACAGAGCTGTTTTTT. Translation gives CASSEAARTTELFF.